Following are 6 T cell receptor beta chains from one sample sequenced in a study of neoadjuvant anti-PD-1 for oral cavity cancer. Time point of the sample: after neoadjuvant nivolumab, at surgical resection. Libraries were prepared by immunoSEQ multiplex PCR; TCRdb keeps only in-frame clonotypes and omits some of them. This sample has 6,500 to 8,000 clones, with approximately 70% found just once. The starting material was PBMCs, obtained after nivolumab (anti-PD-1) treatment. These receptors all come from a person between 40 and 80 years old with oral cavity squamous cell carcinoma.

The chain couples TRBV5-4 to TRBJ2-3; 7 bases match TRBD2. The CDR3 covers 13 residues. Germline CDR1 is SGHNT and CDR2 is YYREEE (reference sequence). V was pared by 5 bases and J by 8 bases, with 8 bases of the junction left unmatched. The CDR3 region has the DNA TGTGCCAGCAGTCCTCGGGACTACGCTACGCAGTATTTT. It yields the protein CASSPRDYATQYF.

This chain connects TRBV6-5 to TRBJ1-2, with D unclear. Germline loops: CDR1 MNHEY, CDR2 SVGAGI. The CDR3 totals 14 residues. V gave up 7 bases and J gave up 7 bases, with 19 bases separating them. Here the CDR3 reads CASTSVDGSAGYTF. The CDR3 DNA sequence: TGTGCCAGCACCTCCGTGGACGGATCTGCTGGCTACACCTTC.

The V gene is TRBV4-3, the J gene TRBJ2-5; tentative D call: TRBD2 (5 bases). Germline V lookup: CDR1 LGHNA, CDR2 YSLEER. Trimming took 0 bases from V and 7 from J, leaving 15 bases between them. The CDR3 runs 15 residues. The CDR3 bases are TGCGCCAGCAGCCAAGAGGACCGGGGAGCGTGGACCCAGTACTTC. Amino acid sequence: CASSQEDRGAWTQYF.

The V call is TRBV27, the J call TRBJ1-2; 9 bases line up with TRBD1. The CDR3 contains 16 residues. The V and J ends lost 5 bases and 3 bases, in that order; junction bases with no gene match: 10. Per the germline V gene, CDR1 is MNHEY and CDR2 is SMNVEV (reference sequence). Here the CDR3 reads CASSQLGQGPHYGYTF. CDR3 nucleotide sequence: TGTGCCAGCAGTCAATTGGGACAGGGACCTCACTATGGCTACACCTTC.

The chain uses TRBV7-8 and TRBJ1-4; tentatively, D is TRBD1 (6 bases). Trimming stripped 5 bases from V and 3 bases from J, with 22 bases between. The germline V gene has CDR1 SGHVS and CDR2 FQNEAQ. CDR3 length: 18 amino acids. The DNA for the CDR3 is TGTGCCAGCAGCCTCCGCCGGGGGGCCGAGAGAGCTAATGAAAAACTGTTTTTT. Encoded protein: CASSLRRGAERANEKLFF.

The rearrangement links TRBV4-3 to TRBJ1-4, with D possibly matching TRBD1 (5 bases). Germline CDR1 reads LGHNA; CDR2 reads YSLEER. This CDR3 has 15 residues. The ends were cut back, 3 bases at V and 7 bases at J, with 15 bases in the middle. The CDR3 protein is CASSQAGRMGEKLFF. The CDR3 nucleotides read TGCGCCAGCAGCCAGGCAGGGAGGATGGGTGAAAAACTGTTTTTT.